This T cell receptor (beta chain) derives from a study of shared clonotypes between healthy human individuals. Produced via immunoSEQ multiplex PCR; TCRdb's table is partial and in-frame only. Here the sample spans about 2.3 million clones, approximately 93% being singletons. Trimming stripped 6 bases from V and 7 bases from J, with 15 bases between. The CDR3 contains 13 residues. The germline V gene has CDR1 SGHVS and CDR2 FNYEAQ. Sequences were obtained from naive CD4+ T cells from PBMCs. Documented subset: CD45RA+ positively selected. V gene TRBV7-6 combines with J gene TRBJ1-1; D is perhaps TRBD1 (6 bases). This TCR was sampled from a man in his late teens or twenties in good health. Some clones in this sample may be carry-over from other donors' samples. The CDR3 protein is CASRQQGGGEAFF. As DNA, the CDR3 is TGTGCCAGCAGACAACAGGGCGGGGGTGAAGCTTTCTTT.